The following is a TCR beta chain sequence with its context. Its specificity is not known. The source of the sample is a study of CXCR3-negative and CXCR3-positive naive CD8 T cells. General study points: Higher TRB CDR3 hydrophobicity marked CXCR3-positive naive cells relative to CXCR3-negative naive cells.

The study made its TRB cDNA libraries by 5' RACE, adding UMI labels. TCRdb re-called the 5' RACE reads and gives one entry per CDR3 protein, without DNA. Recorded for this sample: 75,000 to 100,000 distinct CDR3 sequences. The CDR3 extends over 16 amino acids. Germline loops: CDR1 MNHEY, CDR2 SMNVEV (reference sequence). Input material: naive CXCR3+ CD8+ T cells from blood. As for subset: CD45RO-CCR7+CD27+CD95- naive CD8+ T cells expressing CXCR3 (TNR3+). V usage is TRBV27 and J usage is TRBJ2-5; the TCRdb call, TRBD2, lacks DNA for checking. This TCR was recovered from a human donor in good health. Some clones in this sample may be carry-over from other donors' samples. CDR3 region: CASSFGPSGATEPQYF.